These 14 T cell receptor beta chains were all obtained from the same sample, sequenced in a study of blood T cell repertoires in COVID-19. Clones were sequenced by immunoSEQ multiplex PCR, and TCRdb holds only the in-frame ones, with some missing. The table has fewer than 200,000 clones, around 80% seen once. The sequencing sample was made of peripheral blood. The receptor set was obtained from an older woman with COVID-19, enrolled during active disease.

The CDR3 spells CASSLGTGAYEQYV. CDR3 coding DNA: TGCGCCAGCAGCTTGGGGACAGGAGCCTACGAGCAGTACGTC. J is TRBJ2-7 and V is TRBV5-1; 7 bases line up with TRBD1. CDR1 is SGHRS and CDR2 is YFSETQ in the germline V gene. The V and J ends lost 0 bases and 2 bases, in that order; junction bases with no gene match: 2. The CDR3 loop spans 14 amino acids.

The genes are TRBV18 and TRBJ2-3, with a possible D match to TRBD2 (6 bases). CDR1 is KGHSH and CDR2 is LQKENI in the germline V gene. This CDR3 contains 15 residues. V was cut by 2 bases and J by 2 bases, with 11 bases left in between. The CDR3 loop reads CASSPLGGNTDTQYF. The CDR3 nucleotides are TGTGCCAGCTCACCATTGGGGGGAAACACAGATACGCAGTATTTT. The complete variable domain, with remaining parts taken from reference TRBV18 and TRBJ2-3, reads NAGVMQNPRHLVRRRGQEARLRCSPMKGHSHVYWYRQLPEEGLKFMVYLQKENIIDESGMPKERFSAEFPKEGPSILRIQQVVRGDSAAYFCASSPLGGNTDTQYFGPGTRLTVL.

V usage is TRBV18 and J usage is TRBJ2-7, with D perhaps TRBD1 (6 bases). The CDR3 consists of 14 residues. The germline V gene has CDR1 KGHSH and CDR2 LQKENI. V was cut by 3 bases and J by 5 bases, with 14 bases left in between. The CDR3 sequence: CASSPSGRGHEQYF. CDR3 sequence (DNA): TGTGCCAGCTCACCTTCGGGCAGGGGCCACGAGCAGTACTTC.

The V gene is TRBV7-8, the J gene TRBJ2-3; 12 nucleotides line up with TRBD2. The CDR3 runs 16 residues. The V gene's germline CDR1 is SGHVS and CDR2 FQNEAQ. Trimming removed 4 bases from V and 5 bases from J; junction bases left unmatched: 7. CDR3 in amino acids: CASSSGLAGLGDTQYF. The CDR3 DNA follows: TGTGCCAGCAGCTCCGGACTAGCGGGATTGGGAGATACGCAGTATTTT. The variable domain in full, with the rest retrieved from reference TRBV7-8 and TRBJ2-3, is GAGVSQSPRYKVAKRGQDVALRCDPISGHVSLFWYQQALGQGPEFLTYFQNEAQLDKSGLPSDRFFAERPEGSVSTLKIQRTQQEDSAVYLCASSSGLAGLGDTQYFGPGTRLTVL.

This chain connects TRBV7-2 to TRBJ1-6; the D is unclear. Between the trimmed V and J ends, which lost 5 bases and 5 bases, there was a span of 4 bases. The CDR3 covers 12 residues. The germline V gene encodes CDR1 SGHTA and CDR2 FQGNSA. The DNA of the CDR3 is TGTGCCAGCAGCGTCGATAATTCACCCCTCCACTTT. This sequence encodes CASSVDNSPLHF.

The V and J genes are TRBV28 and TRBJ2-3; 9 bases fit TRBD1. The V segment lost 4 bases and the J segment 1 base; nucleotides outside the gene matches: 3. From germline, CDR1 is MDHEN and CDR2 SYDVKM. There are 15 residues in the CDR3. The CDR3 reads CASSSTGGGTDTQYF. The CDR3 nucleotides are TGTGCCAGCAGTTCGACAGGGGGAGGCACAGATACGCAGTATTTT.

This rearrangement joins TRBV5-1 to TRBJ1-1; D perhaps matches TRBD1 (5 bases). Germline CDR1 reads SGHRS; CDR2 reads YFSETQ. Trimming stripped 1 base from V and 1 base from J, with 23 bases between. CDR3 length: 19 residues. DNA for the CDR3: TGCGCCAGCAGCTTGACAGGCTTCCCCGGAGTAAACCCGAACACTGAAGCTTTCTTT. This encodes CASSLTGFPGVNPNTEAFF.

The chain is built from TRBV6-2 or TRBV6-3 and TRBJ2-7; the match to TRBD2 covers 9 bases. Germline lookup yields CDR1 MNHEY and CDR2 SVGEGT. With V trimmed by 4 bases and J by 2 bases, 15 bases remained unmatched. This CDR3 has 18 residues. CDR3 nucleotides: TGTGCCAGCAGTTCCTCTGTCGGGTCTAGCGGGATTACCTACGAGCAGTACTTC. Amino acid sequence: CASSSSVGSSGITYEQYF.

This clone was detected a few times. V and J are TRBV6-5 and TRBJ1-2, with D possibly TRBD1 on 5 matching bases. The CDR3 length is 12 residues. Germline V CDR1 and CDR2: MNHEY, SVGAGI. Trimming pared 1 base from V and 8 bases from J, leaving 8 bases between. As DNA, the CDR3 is TGTGCCAGCAGTTACTGGCAGGGCGGCTACACCTTC. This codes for CASSYWQGGYTF.

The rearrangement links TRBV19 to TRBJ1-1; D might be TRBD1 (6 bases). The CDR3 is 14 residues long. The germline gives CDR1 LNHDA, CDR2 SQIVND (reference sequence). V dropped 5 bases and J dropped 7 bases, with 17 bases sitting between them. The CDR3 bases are TGTGCCAGTAGTTCTCAAGGGGGTAATTATGAAGCTTTCTTT. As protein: CASSSQGGNYEAFF.

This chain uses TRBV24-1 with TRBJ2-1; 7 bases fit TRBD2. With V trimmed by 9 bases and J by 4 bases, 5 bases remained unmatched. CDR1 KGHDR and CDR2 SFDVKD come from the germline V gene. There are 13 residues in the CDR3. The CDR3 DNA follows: TGTGCCACCCGGGACGGGGGGTACAATGAGCAGTTCTTC. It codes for CATRDGGYNEQFF.

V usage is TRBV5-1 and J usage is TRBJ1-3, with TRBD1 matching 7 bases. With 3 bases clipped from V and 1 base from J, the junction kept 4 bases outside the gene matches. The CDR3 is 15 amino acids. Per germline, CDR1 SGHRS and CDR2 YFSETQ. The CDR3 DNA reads TGCGCCAGCAGCTCGACAGGGATGTCTGGAAACACCATATATTTT. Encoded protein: CASSSTGMSGNTIYF.

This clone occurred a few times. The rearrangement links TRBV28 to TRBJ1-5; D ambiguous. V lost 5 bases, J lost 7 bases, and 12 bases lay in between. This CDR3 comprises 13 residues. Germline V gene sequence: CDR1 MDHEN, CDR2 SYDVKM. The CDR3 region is CASSEEDGQPQHF. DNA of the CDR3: TGTGCCAGCAGTGAGGAGGATGGACAGCCCCAGCATTTT.

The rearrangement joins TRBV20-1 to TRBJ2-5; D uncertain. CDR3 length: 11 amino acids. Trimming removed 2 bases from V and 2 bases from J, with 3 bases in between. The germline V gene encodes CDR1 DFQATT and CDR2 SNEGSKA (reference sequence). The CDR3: CSARQQETQYF. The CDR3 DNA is TGCAGTGCTAGACAGCAAGAGACCCAGTACTTC.